This TCR beta chain stems from a study of shared clonotypes between healthy human individuals. Data came from immunoSEQ multiplex PCR; TCRdb stores just in-frame clones and leaves some out. The table records approximately 2.5 million clones, more than 80% of them present only once. Healthy and HIV-negative, the adult donors had no recent acute infections or vaccinations. The origin of this receptor is a man younger than 35 in good health. Material for sequencing was naive CD4+ T cells sorted from blood. Subset meaning: CD45RA+ positively selected.

The CDR3 region is CASSLTGTGQISSSYNEQFF. The CDR3 nucleotides are TGTGCCAGCAGCTTGACCGGGACAGGGCAAATTAGTAGCTCCTACAATGAGCAGTTCTTC. V is TRBV7-3 and J is TRBJ2-1; TRBD1 aligns across 9 bases. The germline V gene has CDR1 SGHTA and CDR2 FQGTGA. Trimming took 3 bases from V and 0 from J; bases not matched to a gene: 15. There are 20 residues in the CDR3.